A selection of T cell receptor beta chains follows, all from one sample in a study of T cell responses to AZD1222 COVID-19 vaccine. Profiled with immunoSEQ multiplex PCR; TCRdb holds only in-frame clones, not every one. Here the sample spans 150,000 or so clones, roughly 85% being singletons. The source was peripheral blood, collected on day 0 of AZD1222 vaccination. Every receptor here comes from an adult in good health. The conserved cysteine and the conserved F or W are not part of the CDR3 here.

J: TRBJ2-3; V: TRBV18; CDR3: ASSPLGLAGGSTDTQY
J: TRBJ1-3; V: TRBV7-2; CDR3: ASSLSYSGNTIY
J: TRBJ2-2; V: TRBV6-5; CDR3: ASSYATGELF
J: TRBJ2-7; V: TRBV7-8; CDR3: ASSPEGWTVSYEQY
J: TRBJ1-4; V: TRBV14; CDR3: ASRSLFNEKLF
J: TRBJ1-3; V: TRBV12-3/TRBV12-4; CDR3: ASREDGNTIY
J: TRBJ2-3; V: TRBV11-2; CDR3: ASSSDAASGTDTQY
J: TRBJ1-6; V: TRBV5-4; CDR3: ASSQGQNGLVSPLH
J: TRBJ1-6; V: TRBV7-8; CDR3: ATFQGRVVPINSPLH
J: TRBJ1-1; V: TRBV12-3/TRBV12-4; CDR3: ASSPGPEEAF
J: TRBJ2-5; V: TRBV19; CDR3: ASSARQGGRETQY